Listed below are T cell receptor beta chains from one sample, sequenced in a study of vaccination effects on CD4 cells after COVID-19. Antigens for these TCRs are unknown. Measured with immunoSEQ multiplex PCR; TCRdb has only the in-frame clones, and not every one. Of fewer than 65,000 clones listed, 60% to 80% are singletons. The specimen was CD4+ T cells from PBMCs cultured with HCoV-OC43 spike peptides, collected before COVID-19 vaccination. The receptors stem from a human donor who received a COVID-19 vaccine. Each CDR3 is given with its conserved first and last residue. Some rows have no size entry. The others give once, few or many, or a class for an expanded clone.

clone size	V gene	J gene	CDR3 protein
-	TRBV7-2	TRBJ2-6	CATDRSGANVLTF
-	TRBV5-6	TRBJ2-2	CASSLGGGAIGELFF
-	TRBV21-1	TRBJ1-1	CASSPPGTGNTEAFF
-	TRBV7-6	TRBJ1-1	CASSRSYGGVTEAFF
-	TRBV18	TRBJ1-1	CASSRTASTEAFF
-	TRBV5-1	TRBJ2-3	CASSLGGSTDTQYF
-	TRBV30	TRBJ2-5	CAWSPGRISSTQYF
once	TRBV24-1	TRBJ2-3	CATGLAGGPGRADTQYF
-	TRBV4-1	TRBJ2-1	CASSQPSGGRYNEQFF
-	TRBV6-2/TRBV6-3	TRBJ2-6	CASSYNRVSGANVLTF
-	TRBV5-1	TRBJ2-5	CASSPGGQNQQTQYF
-	TRBV6-5	TRBJ1-2	CASSYLTGLTNGYTF
-	TRBV10-2	TRBJ2-1	CASTAGRNEQFF
-	TRBV6-5	TRBJ1-2	CASSRTRGWYGYTF
-	TRBV20-1	TRBJ1-5	CSASPGRGLDQPQHF
-	TRBV6-1	TRBJ2-3	CASSDTSGRTDTQYF
-	TRBV6-5	TRBJ1-5	CASKRWQGNQPQHF
-	TRBV29-1	TRBJ1-1	CSVAPLTVPNTEAFF
once	TRBV19	TRBJ2-3	CASTTNNRAGGTDTQYF
once	TRBV6-4	TRBJ2-2	CASSDLGDTGELFF
-	TRBV6-2/TRBV6-3	TRBJ1-2	CASSYSRTGIGPDYGYTF
-	TRBV6-5	TRBJ1-3	CASSRGGWGGNTIYF
few	TRBV6-5	TRBJ1-2	CASRNSGNYGYTF
-	TRBV2	TRBJ1-5	CASKGTGPGQPQHF
few	TRBV28	TRBJ2-4	CASKGGGAKNIQYF
-	TRBV7-2	TRBJ2-3	CASSPADLRLYAGYF
-	TRBV6-4	TRBJ1-6	CASSPGQGLNSPLHF
-	TRBV24-1	TRBJ1-4	CATSDATGGGDEKLFF
-	TRBV29-1	TRBJ2-3	CSTERAGGFADTQYF
-	TRBV30	TRBJ2-1	CACAYNSYNEQFF
few	TRBV5-6	TRBJ1-5	CASSLFGRDGNQPQHF
-	TRBV10-3	TRBJ1-4	CAISPAGVTTNEKLFF
-	TRBV7-9	TRBJ1-4	CASSLGGGLDEKLFF
-	TRBV6-6	TRBJ1-5	CASTTLPGQGNQPQHF